The source of this TCR beta chain is a study of blood T cells in healthy people across ages. It was with a sample-barcoded 5' primer and a J-beta primer mix that a second PCR of roughly 6 to 12 cycles was run. Each CDR3 protein gets one entry after TCRdb re-called the 5' RACE reads with MiXCR. The sample has hundreds of thousands of distinct CDR3 sequences, about 46% seen once. The CDR3 is 15 amino acids. Trimming stripped 1 base from V and 0 bases from J, with 9 bases between. Germline V CDR1 and CDR2: SGHNT, YENEEA. A few counts support this clonotype. The sample taken for sequencing was blood. The chain uses TRBV11-3 and TRBJ2-5; the D gene is possibly TRBD1 (5 bases). The clonotype originates from a man older than 75 in good health. The CDR3 DNA sequence: TGTGCCAGCAGCTTAGGGATGGGGCACCAAGAGACCCAGTACTTC. The encoded protein is CASSLGMGHQETQYF.